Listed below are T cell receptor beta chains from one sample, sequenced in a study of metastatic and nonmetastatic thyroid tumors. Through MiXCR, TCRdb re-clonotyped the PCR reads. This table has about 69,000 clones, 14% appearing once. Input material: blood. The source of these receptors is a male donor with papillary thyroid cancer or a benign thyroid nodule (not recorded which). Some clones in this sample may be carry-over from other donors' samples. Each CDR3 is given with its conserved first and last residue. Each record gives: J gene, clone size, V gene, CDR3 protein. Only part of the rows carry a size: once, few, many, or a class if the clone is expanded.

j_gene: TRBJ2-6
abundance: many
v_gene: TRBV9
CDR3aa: CASSVLDSGANVLTF

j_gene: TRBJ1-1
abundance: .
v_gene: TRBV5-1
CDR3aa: CASSLEGFGTEAFF

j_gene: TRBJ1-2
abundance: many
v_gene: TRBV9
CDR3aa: CASSVVDSNNYGYTF

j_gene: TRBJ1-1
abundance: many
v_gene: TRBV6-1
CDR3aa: CASRRNLNTEAFF

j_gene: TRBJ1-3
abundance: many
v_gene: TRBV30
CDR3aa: CAWTGSGENTIYF

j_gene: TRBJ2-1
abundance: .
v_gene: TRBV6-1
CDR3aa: CASSFLTGSHNEQFF

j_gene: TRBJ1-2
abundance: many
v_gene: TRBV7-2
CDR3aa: CASSSYISRGYTF

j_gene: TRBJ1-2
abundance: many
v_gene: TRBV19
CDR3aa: CASTQQINYGYTF

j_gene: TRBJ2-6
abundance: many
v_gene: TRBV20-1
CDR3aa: CSARIVSGANVLTF

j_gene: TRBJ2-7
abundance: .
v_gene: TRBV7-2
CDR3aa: CAISPGLADYGQYF

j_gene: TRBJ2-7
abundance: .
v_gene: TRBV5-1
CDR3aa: CASRPDGRESYEHYF

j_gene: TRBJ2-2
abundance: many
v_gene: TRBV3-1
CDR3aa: CASSRKWGPANTGELFF

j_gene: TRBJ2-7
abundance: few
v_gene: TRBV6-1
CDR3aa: CASQLDHEQYF

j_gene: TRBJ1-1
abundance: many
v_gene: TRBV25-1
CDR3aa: CASIKGTNTEAFF

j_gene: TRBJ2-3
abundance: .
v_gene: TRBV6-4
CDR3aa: CASSDGGLSTDTQYF

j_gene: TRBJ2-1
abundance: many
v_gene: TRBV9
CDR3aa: CASSVQGAAEQFF

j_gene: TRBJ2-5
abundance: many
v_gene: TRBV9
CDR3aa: CASSPLRRGRETQYF

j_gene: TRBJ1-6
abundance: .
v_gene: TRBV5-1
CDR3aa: CASSLGQGNSPLQF

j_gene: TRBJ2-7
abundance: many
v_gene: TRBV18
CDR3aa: CASSSYSGYEQYF

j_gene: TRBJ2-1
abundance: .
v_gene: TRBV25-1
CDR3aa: CASSEYLGSQAESTTNEQFF

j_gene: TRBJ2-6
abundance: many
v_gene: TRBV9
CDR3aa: CASSIRDRSSGANVLTF

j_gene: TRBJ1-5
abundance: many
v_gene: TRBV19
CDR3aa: CASSRGQGNRPQHF

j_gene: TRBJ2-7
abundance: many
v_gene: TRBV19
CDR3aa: CASSRPDSYEQYF

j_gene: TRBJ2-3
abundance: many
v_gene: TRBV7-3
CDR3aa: CASSLMGATGTDTQYF

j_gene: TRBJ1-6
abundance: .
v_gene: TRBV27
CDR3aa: CASSEQDSPLHF

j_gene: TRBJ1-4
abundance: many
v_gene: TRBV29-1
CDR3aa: CSVGNAADEKLFF

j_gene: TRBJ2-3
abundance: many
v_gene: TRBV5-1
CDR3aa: CASGLAGESTDTQYF

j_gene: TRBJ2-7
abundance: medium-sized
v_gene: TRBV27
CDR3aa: CASSPDRANSYEQYF

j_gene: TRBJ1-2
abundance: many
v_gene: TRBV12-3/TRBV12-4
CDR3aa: CASTPGGGYGYTF

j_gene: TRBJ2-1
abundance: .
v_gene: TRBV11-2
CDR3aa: CASSLVSWISYNEQFF

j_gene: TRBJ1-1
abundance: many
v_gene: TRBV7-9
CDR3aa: CASSLSSYMNTEAFF

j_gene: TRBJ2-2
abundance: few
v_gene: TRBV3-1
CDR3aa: CASSRTRDRGLGGELFF

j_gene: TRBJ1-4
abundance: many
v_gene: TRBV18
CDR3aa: CASSPQGALFNEKLFF

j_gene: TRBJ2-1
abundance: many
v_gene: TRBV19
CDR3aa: CASTPIAGRDEQFF

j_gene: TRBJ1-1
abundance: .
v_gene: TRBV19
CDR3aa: CASSTPGEGNTEAFF

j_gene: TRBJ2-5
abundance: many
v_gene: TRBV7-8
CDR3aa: CASSQDYRESETQYF

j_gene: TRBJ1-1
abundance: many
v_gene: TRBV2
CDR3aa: CASSDSAEAFF

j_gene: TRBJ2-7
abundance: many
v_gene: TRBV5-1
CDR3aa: CASSTLTDTYEQYF

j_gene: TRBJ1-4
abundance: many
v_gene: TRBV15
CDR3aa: CATSTRTGADEKLFF

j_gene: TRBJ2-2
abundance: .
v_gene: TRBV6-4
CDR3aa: CASSRPGLARGPNPGELFF

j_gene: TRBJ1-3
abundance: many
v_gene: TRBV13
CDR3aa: CASSLGAGAGNTIYF

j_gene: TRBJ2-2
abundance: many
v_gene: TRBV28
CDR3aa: CASSPGDTNTGELFF

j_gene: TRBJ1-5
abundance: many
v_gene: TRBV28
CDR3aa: CASSSYGQGREPQHF

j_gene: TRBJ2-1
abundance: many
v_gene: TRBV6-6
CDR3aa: CASSYSISDHYNEQFF

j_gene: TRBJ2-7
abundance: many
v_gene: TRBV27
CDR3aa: CASGQDRFSYEQYF

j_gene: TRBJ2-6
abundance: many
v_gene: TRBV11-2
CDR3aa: CASRTDRVQSGANVLTF

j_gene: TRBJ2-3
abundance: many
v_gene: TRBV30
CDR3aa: CAWSRALGDTQYF

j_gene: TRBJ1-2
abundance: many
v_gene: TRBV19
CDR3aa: CATSEQGRYGYTF

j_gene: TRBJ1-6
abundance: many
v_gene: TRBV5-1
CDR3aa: CASSLGVGRNSPLHF

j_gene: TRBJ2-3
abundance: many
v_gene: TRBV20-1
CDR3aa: CSAREETSLFTDTQYF

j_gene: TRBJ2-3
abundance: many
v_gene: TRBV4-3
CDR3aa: CASSWGSPGTDTQYF

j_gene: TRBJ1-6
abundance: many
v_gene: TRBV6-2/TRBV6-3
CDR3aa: CASLGGSYNSPLHF

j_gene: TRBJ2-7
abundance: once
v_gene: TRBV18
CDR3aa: CCQLPGGPYSYEQYF

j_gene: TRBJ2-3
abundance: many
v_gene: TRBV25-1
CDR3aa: CASSGAGALNTQYF

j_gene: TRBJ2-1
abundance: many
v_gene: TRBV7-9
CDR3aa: CASSLATYNEQFF

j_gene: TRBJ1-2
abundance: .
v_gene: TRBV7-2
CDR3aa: CASSVEGGYVYTF

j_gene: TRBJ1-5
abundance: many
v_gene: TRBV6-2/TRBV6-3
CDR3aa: CASSFPGGMANQPQHF

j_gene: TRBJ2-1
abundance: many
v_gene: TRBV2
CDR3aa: CASRSREEDNEQFF

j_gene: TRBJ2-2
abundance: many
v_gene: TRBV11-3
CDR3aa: CASSLEGNTGELFF